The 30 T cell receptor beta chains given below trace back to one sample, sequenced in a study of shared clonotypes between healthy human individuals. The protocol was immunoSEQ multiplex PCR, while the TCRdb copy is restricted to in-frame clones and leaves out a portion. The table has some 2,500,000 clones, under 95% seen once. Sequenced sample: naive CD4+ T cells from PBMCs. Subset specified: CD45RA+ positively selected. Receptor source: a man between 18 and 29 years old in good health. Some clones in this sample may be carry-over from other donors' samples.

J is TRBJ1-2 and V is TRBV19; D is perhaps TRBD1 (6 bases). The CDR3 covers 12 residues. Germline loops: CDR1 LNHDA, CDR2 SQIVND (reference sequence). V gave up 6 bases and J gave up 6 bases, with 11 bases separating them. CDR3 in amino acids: CASSDYRDGYTF. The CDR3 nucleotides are TGTGCCAGTAGCGATTACAGGGATGGCTACACCTTC.

The CDR3 is CASSRGNSNQPQHF. The CDR3 coding sequence is TGTGCCAGCAGTCGTGGGAATAGCAATCAGCCCCAGCATTTT. The genes are TRBV9 and TRBJ1-5; D is unresolved. Per the germline V gene, CDR1 is SGDLS and CDR2 is YYNGEE. V lost 5 bases and J lost 0, with 9 bases in between. The CDR3 runs to 14 residues.

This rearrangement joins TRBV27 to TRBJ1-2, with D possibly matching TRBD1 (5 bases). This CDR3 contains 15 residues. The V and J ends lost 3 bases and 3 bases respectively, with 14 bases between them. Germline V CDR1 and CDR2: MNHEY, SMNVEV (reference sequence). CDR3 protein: CASSLYRSLDYGYTF. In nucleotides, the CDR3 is TGTGCCAGCAGTTTGTACAGGTCCCTAGACTATGGCTACACCTTC.

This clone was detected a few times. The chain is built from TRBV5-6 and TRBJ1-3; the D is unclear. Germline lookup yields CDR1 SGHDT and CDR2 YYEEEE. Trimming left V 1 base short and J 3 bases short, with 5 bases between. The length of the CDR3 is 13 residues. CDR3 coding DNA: TGTGCCAGCAGCTTGAACCGTGGAAACACCATATATTTT. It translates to CASSLNRGNTIYF.

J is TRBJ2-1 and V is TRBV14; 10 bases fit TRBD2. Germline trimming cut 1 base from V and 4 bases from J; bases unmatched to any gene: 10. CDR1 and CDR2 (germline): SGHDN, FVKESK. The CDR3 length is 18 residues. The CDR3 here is CASSQGPHGLADYNEQFF. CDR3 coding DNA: TGTGCCAGCAGCCAAGGACCACATGGACTAGCGGATTACAATGAGCAGTTCTTC.

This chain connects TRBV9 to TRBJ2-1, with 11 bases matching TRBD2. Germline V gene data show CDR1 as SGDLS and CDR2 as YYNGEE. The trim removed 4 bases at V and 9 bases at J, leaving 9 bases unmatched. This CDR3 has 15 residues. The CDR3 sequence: CASSTRTSGSSEQFF. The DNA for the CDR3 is TGTGCCAGCAGCACTCGGACTAGCGGGTCTAGTGAGCAGTTCTTC.

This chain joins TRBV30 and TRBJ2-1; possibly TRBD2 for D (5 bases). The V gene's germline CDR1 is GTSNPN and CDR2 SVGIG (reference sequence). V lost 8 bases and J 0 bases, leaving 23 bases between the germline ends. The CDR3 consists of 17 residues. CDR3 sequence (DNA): TGTGCCAGCTCCTCGGGGTTAGCGTCGAGCTCCTACAATGAGCAGTTCTTC. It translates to CASSSGLASSSYNEQFF.

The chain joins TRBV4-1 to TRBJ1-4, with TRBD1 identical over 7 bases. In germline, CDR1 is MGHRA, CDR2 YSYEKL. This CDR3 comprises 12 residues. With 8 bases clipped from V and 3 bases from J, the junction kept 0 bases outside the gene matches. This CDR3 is CASGQANEKLFF. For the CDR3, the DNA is TGCGCCAGCGGACAGGCTAATGAAAAACTGTTTTTT.

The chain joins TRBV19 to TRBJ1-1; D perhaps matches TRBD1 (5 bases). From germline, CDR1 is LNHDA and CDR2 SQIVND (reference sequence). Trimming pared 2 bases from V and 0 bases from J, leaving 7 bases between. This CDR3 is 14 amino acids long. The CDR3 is CASSIRGVNTEAFF. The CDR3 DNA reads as TGTGCCAGTAGTATACGAGGGGTGAACACTGAAGCTTTCTTT.

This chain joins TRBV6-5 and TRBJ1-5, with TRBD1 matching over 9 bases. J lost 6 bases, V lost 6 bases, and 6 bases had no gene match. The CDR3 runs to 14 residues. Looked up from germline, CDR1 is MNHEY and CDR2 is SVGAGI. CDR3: CASRRQGGGQPQHF. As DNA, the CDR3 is TGTGCCAGCAGACGACAGGGGGGCGGTCAGCCCCAGCATTTT.

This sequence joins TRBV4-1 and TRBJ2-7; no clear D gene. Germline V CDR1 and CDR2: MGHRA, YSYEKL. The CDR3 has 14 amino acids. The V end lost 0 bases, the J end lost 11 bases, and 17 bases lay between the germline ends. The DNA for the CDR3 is TGCGCCAGCAGCCAAGAACTTTCCGGCCGCCGGAAGTACTTC. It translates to CASSQELSGRRKYF.

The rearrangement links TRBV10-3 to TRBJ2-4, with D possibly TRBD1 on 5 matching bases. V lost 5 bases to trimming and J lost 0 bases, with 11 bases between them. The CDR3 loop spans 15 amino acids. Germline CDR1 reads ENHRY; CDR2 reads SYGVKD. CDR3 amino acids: CAISSNDRAKNIQYF. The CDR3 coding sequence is TGTGCCATCAGTTCCAACGACAGAGCCAAAAACATTCAGTACTTC.

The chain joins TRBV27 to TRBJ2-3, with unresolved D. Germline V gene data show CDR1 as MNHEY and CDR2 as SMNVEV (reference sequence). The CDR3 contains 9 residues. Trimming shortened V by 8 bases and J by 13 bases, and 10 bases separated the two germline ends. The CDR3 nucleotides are TGTGCCAGCGGATTTCCAGAGTATTTT. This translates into CASGFPEYF.

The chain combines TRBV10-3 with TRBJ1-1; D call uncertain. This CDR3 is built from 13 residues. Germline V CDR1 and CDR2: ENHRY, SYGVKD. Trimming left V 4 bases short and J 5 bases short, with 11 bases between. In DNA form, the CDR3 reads TGTGCCATCAGTGGGCAGGCCGAGACTGAAGCTTTCTTT. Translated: CAISGQAETEAFF.

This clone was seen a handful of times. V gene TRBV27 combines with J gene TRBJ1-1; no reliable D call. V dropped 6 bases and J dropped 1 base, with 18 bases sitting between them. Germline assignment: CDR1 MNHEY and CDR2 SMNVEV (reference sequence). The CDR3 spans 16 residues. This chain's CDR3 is CASSLGRLMSNTEAFF. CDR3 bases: TGTGCCAGCAGCCTCGGACGGCTAATGTCGAACACTGAAGCTTTCTTT.

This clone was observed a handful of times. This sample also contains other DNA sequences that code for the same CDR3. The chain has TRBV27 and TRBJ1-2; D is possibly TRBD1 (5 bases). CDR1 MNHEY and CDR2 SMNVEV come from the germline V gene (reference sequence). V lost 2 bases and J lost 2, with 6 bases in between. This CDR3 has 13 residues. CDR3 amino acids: CASSLRGNYGYTF. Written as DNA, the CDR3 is TGTGCCAGCAGTTTACGGGGGAACTATGGCTACACCTTC.

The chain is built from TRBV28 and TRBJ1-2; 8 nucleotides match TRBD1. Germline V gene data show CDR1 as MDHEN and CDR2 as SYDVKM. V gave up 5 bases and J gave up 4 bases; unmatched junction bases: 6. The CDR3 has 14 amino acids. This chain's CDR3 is CASSVDRGVYGYTF. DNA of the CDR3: TGTGCCAGCAGTGTCGACAGGGGCGTCTATGGCTACACCTTC.

CDR3 sequence reads: CASSPRKGSEQPQHF. CDR3 nucleotide sequence: TGTGCCAGCAGTCCACGAAAGGGGTCAGAACAGCCCCAGCATTTT. The V gene is TRBV27, the J gene TRBJ1-5, with D possibly matching TRBD1 (5 bases). There are 15 residues in the CDR3. The V end was cut by 5 bases, the J end by 7 bases, with 18 bases between. Germline V gene lookup returns CDR1 MNHEY and CDR2 SMNVEV (reference sequence).

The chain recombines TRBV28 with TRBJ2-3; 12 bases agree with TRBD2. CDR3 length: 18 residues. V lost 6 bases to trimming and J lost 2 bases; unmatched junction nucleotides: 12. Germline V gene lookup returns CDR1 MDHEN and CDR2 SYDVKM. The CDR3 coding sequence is TGTGCCAGCAGGGCTCCTAGCGGGAGGGTTACGTTCACAGATACGCAGTATTTT. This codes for CASRAPSGRVTFTDTQYF.

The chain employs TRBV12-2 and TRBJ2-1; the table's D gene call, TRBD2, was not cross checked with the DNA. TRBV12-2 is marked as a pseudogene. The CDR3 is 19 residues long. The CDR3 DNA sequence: TGTGCAAGTCGCCGAAGGGGCGGGACTAGCGGGAGTCTAGACAATGAGCAGTTCTTC. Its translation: CASRRRGGTSGSLDNEQFF.

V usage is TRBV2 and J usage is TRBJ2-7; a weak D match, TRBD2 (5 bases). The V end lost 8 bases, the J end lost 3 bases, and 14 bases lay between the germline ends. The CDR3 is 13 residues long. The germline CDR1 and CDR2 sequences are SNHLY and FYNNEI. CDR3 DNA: TGTGCCAGCGGCCTTGCCGGGGTCTACGAGCAGTACTTC. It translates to CASGLAGVYEQYF.

CDR3 region: CSGARSRGYNEQFF. The CDR3 DNA follows: TGCAGCGGCGCCAGGTCCCGAGGGTACAATGAGCAGTTCTTC. The chain has TRBV29-1 and TRBJ2-1; perhaps TRBD2 as D (5 bases). In germline, CDR1 is SQVTM, CDR2 ANQGSEA. The V gene lost 7 bases and the J gene lost 4 bases, with 17 bases spanning the gap. The CDR3 length is 14 residues.

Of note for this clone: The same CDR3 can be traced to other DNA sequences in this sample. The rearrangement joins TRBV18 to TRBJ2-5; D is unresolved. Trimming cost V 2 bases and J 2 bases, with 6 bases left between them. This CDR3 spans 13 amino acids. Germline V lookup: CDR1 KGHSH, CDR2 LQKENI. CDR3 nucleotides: TGTGCCAGCTCACCAGCAGGTCAAGAGACCCAGTACTTC. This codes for CASSPAGQETQYF.

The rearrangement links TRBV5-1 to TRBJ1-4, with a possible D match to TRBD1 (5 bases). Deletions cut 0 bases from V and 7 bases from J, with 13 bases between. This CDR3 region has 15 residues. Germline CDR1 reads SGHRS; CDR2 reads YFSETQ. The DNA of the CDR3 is TGCGCCAGCAGCTTGGCGCCCGGGGCTGGTGAAAAACTGTTTTTT. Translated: CASSLAPGAGEKLFF. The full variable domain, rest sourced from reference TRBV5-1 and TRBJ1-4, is KAGVTQTPRYLIKTRGQQVTLSCSPISGHRSVSWYQQTPGQGLQFLFEYFSETQRNKGNFPGRFSGRQFSNSRSEMNVSTLELGDSALYLCASSLAPGAGEKLFFGSGTQLSVL.

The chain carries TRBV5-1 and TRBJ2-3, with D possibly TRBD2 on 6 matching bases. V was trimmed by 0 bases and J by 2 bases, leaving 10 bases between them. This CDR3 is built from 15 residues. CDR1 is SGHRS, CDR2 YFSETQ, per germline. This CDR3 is CASSLGGADTDTQYF. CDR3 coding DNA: TGCGCCAGCAGCTTGGGCGGGGCGGACACAGATACGCAGTATTTT.

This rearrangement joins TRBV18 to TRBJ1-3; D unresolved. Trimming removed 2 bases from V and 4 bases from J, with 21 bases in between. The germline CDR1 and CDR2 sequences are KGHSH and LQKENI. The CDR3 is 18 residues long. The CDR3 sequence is CASSPNGQAQTQGNTIYF. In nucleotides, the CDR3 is TGTGCCAGCTCACCAAATGGGCAGGCGCAAACTCAAGGAAACACCATATATTTT.

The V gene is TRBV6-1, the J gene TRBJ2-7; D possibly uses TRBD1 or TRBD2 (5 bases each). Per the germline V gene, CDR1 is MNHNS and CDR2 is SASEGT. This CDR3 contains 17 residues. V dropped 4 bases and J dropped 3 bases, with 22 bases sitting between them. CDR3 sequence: CASSGSKLGPNRYEQYF. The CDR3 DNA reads TGTGCCAGCAGTGGAAGTAAGCTGGGACCGAATCGCTACGAGCAGTACTTC.

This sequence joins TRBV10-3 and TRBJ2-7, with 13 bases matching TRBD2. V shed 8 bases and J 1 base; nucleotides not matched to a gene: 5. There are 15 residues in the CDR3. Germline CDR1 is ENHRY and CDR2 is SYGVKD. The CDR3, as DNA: TGTGCCATCCGCCGGACTAGCGGGGGTTCCTACGAGCAGTACTTC. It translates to CAIRRTSGGSYEQYF.

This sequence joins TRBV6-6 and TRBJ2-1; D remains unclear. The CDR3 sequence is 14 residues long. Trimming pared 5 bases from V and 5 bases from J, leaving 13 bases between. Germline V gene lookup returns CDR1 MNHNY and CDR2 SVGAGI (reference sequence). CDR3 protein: CASSRWGMDNEQFF. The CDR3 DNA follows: TGTGCCAGCAGTCGGTGGGGAATGGACAATGAGCAGTTCTTC.

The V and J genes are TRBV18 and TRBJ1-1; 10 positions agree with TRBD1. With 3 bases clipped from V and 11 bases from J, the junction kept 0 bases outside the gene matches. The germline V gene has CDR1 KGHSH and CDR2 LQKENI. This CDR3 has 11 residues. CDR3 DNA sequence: TGTGCCAGCTCACCGGGACAGGGGGCTTTCTTT. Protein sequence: CASSPGQGAFF. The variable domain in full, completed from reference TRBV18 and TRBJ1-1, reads NAGVMQNPRHLVRRRGQEARLRCSPMKGHSHVYWYRQLPEEGLKFMVYLQKENIIDESGMPKERFSAEFPKEGPSILRIQQVVRGDSAAYFCASSPGQGAFFGQGTRLTVV.